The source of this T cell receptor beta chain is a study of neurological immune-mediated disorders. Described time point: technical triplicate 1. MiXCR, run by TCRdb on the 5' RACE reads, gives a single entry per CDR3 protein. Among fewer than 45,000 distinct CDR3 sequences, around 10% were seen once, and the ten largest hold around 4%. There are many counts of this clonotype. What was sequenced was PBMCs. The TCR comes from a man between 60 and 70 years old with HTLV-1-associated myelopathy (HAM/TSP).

CDR3 region: CASSQDSTGSYNEQFF. The CDR3 region has the DNA TGTGCCAGCAGCCAAGACTCCACAGGCTCCTACAATGAGCAGTTCTTC. This chain links TRBV14 with TRBJ2-1; possibly TRBD1 for D (5 bases). The length of the CDR3 is 16 residues. CDR1 SGHDN and CDR2 FVKESK come from the germline V gene. V lost 0 bases and J lost 0, with 9 bases in between. The complete variable domain, with remaining parts taken from reference TRBV14 and TRBJ2-1, reads EAGVTQFPSHSVIEKGQTVTLRCDPISGHDNLYWYRRVMGKEIKFLLHFVKESKQDESGMPNNRFLAERTGGTYSTLKVQPAELEDSGVYFCASSQDSTGSYNEQFFGPGTRLTVL.